Following are 15 T cell receptor beta chains from one sample sequenced in a study of blood T cell repertoires in COVID-19 (dated by TCRdb to the early 2020s). The method behind the library was the immunoSEQ multiplex PCR assay. Here the immuneACCESS table is served through TCRdb, limited to in-frame sequences with V and J called. Missing clones are a known gap in these copies; in checked studies unresolved V genes cover under half, and the rest lacks a known reason. For this sample the table gives more than 400,000 clones, of which 87% were detected only once. Approximately 0.7% of the sample rests with the top ten. Specimen: PBMCs or T cells enriched from blood (not recorded which). The source of these receptors is a woman younger than 30 who had recovered from COVID-19.

On this clone: This sample also contains other DNA sequences that code for the same CDR3. The chain has TRBV29-1 and TRBJ1-1, with no clear D. Trimming cost V 3 bases and J 0 bases, with 8 bases left between them. Germline-derived CDR1 and CDR2 are SQVTM and ANQGSEA. The CDR3 has 13 residues. In DNA form, the CDR3 reads TGCAGCGTTGAGCAGGTCCTGAACACTGAAGCTTTCTTT. Its protein is CSVEQVLNTEAFF.

V usage is TRBV5-1 and J usage is TRBJ1-4; D remains ambiguous. Trimming stripped 1 base from V and 4 bases from J, with 20 bases between. There are 18 residues in the CDR3. Germline V gives CDR1 SGHRS, CDR2 YFSETQ. CDR3 sequence: CASSLRPPSGSNNEKLFF. The CDR3 DNA sequence: TGCGCCAGCAGCTTGAGACCCCCCAGCGGGTCTAATAATGAAAAACTGTTTTTT. The full variable domain, completed using reference TRBV5-1 and TRBJ1-4, is KAGVTQTPRYLIKTRGQQVTLSCSPISGHRSVSWYQQTPGQGLQFLFEYFSETQRNKGNFPGRFSGRQFSNSRSEMNVSTLELGDSALYLCASSLRPPSGSNNEKLFFGSGTQLSVL.

The genes are TRBV5-4 and TRBJ2-7, with 7 nucleotides matching TRBD1. With V trimmed by 4 bases and J by 5 bases, 9 bases remained unmatched. CDR1 SGHNT and CDR2 YYREEE come from the germline V gene (reference sequence). This CDR3 is 14 amino acids long. The CDR3 loop reads CASSRADRVDEQYF. For the CDR3, the DNA is TGTGCCAGCAGCAGAGCCGACAGGGTCGACGAGCAGTACTTC.

The chain carries TRBV7-9 and TRBJ1-3, with TRBD1 matching 7 bases. V was clipped by 6 bases and J by 4 bases; unmatched bases: 6. The CDR3 sequence is 14 residues long. Germline CDR1 and CDR2: SEHNR and FQNEAQ (reference sequence). The CDR3 DNA is TGTGCCAGCAGACCGACGGGACAGGGAAACACCATATATTTT. Amino acid sequence: CASRPTGQGNTIYF.

The V gene is TRBV7-3, the J gene TRBJ1-1, with a tentative D call TRBD1 (6 bases). The CDR3 is made up of 14 amino acids. From germline, CDR1 is SGHTA and CDR2 FQGTGA. With 5 bases removed from V and 4 bases from J, the gap between germline ends came to 14 bases. This CDR3 is CASSPGGGGTEAFF. CDR3 coding DNA: TGTGCCAGCAGCCCGGGGGGGGGCGGCACTGAAGCTTTCTTT.

This clone was counted ten times or more. The chain couples TRBV4-1 to TRBJ2-2; TRBD1 is a possible D gene (5 bases). Germline V lookup: CDR1 MGHRA, CDR2 YSYEKL. The germline V and J ends were trimmed by 0 bases and 3 bases, with 20 bases remaining between them. This CDR3 is 19 amino acids long. The CDR3 protein is CASSQDILVQGVDTGELFF. In DNA, the CDR3 is TGCGCCAGCAGCCAAGATATTTTGGTCCAGGGCGTGGACACCGGGGAGCTGTTTTTT.

The CDR3 region has the DNA TGTGCCAGCAGCCGGGGCTCGGACTATCAGGAGACCCAGTACTTC. It codes for CASSRGSDYQETQYF. The chain has TRBV3-1 (or the pseudogene TRBV3-2) and TRBJ2-5, with D perhaps matching TRBD2 (6 bases). This CDR3 contains 15 residues. The germline V gene has CDR1 LGHDT and CDR2 YNNKEL (reference sequence). Trimming left V 4 bases short and J 5 bases short, with 17 bases between.

The chain recombines TRBV20-1 with TRBJ2-7; TRBD2 matches 12 bases. Germline V CDR1 and CDR2: DFQATT, SNEGSKA (reference sequence). V lost 3 bases and J lost 6; bases outside the gene matches: 9. The CDR3 covers 15 residues. The CDR3 sequence is CSASGMGLAGGEQYF. CDR3 sequence (DNA): TGCAGTGCTAGTGGTATGGGACTAGCGGGTGGCGAGCAGTACTTC.

This sequence joins TRBV12-3 or TRBV12-4 and TRBJ1-4; no definite D call. The ends were cut back, 9 bases at V and 1 base at J, with 9 bases in the middle. This CDR3 comprises 13 residues. The CDR3 nucleotides are TGTGCCAGTGGTGGAGTAACTAATGAAAAACTGTTTTTT. This gives the protein CASGGVTNEKLFF.

Comments on this clone: The same CDR3 is also encoded by other DNA sequences in this sample. This chain links TRBV20-1 with TRBJ1-1; TRBD1 agrees at 8 bases. The CDR3 totals 11 residues. Trimming at V came to 6 bases and at J to 4 bases, leaving 1 base not matched to a gene. Germline CDR1 DFQATT, CDR2 SNEGSKA (reference sequence). CDR3 DNA sequence: TGCAGTGCCCAGGGGGCCACTGAAGCTTTCTTT. It encodes CSAQGATEAFF.

The gene calls are TRBV18 and TRBJ1-2; the match to TRBD1 covers 10 bases. Trimming at V came to 1 base and at J to 6 bases, leaving 5 bases not matched to a gene. The CDR3 sequence is 15 residues long. Germline CDR1 KGHSH, CDR2 LQKENI. CDR3 coding DNA: TGTGCCAGCTCACCACAGACAGGGGGCCGTGATGGCTACACCTTC. Protein product: CASSPQTGGRDGYTF.

The genes are TRBV7-3 and TRBJ2-3, with 9 bases fitting TRBD1. CDR1 SGHTA and CDR2 FQGTGA come from the germline V gene. Unmatched junction bases numbered 7, after V lost 2 bases and J lost 4 bases. CDR3 length: 16 amino acids. For the CDR3, the DNA is TGTGCCAGCAGCTTACAGGGACAGGGAGGCCCAGATACGCAGTATTTT. Amino acid sequence: CASSLQGQGGPDTQYF.

This rearrangement joins TRBV7-2 to TRBJ2-7; TRBD1 matches 10 bases. CDR1 SGHTA and CDR2 FQGNSA come from the germline V gene. The CDR3 extends over 15 amino acids. The junction had 7 bases not matched to a gene; V was cut back by 5 bases and J by 3 bases. CDR3 sequence reads: CASSPSGQGFYEQYF. DNA for the CDR3: TGTGCCAGCAGCCCATCGGGACAGGGGTTCTACGAGCAGTACTTC.

J is TRBJ1-3 and V is TRBV24-1; TRBD1 matches at 7 bases. Looked up from germline, CDR1 is KGHDR and CDR2 is SFDVKD. V was pared by 10 bases and J by 4 bases, with 6 bases of the junction left unmatched. The CDR3 extends over 13 amino acids. The CDR3 DNA follows: TGTGCCACGCTCCCGGGACAGGGAAACACCATATATTTT. This codes for CATLPGQGNTIYF.

This chain uses TRBV6-1 with TRBJ1-2; D not resolved. The CDR3 is 14 residues long. The germline V and J ends were trimmed by 1 base and 4 bases, with 10 bases remaining between them. The germline V gene has CDR1 MNHNS and CDR2 SASEGT. The DNA of the CDR3 is TGTGCCAGCAGTGAAGGGGCAGAGTCCTATGGCTACACCTTC. This translates into CASSEGAESYGYTF.